These T cell receptor beta chains were read from a single sample in a study of regulatory T cells in long-lasting Graves disease. TCRdb reprocessed the multiplex PCR reads with MiXCR, giving one entry per CDR3 protein. The data contain 400,000 or so distinct CDR3 sequences, about a fifth of them seen just once; the ten biggest clones take up about 20%. The sample here was peripheral blood mononuclear cells (PBMCs), taken when the disease was refractory, from a patient treated with antithyroid drugs. The source of these receptors is a female donor with Graves disease. Both conserved end residues are part of each CDR3. Each record gives: CDR3 length, D gene, V gene, J gene, CDR3 protein. D genes are given only for firm matches.

13	.	TRBV29-1	TRBJ2-2	CSVERNYTGELFF
14	.	TRBV2	TRBJ2-7	CASSEETLTYEQYF
15	.	TRBV28	TRBJ2-1	CASTLIPGPYNEQFF
13	.	TRBV20-1	TRBJ1-6	CSAMDRAISPLHF
16	TRBD2	TRBV5-1	TRBJ2-7	CASSLRSSGSSYEQYF
13	.	TRBV7-3	TRBJ1-2	CASSLTSSAGYTF
14	TRBD1	TRBV20-1	TRBJ1-2	CSARHTGGGGGYTF
12	TRBD1	TRBV2	TRBJ2-7	CASRRQGYEQYF
14	.	TRBV7-2	TRBJ1-5	CASSSGGWNQPQHF
13	.	TRBV20-1	TRBJ1-4	CSATGATNEKLFF
14	.	TRBV6-2/TRBV6-3	TRBJ1-4	CASSSTGANEKLFF
12	.	TRBV20-1	TRBJ2-7	CSARGFTYEQYF
16	TRBD2	TRBV12-3/TRBV12-4	TRBJ2-2	CASSFGTSGSTGELFF
14	TRBD1	TRBV7-2	TRBJ1-2	CASSSHQGGYGYTF
16	.	TRBV7-2	TRBJ2-2	CASSFTSPQATGELFF
16	TRBD1	TRBV11-3	TRBJ1-1	CASSLAGTGLLAEAFF
15	.	TRBV5-6	TRBJ2-2	CASSPDEGGTGELFF
15	.	TRBV30	TRBJ1-1	CAWSPPRGRDTEASF
13	.	TRBV30	TRBJ1-1	CAWAVNRNTEAFF
16	.	TRBV6-1	TRBJ1-5	CASIPKGQYSNQPQHF
13	.	TRBV7-2	TRBJ2-5	CASSSPGEETQYF
15	.	TRBV3-2	TRBJ2-5	CASRLLAGAGETQYF